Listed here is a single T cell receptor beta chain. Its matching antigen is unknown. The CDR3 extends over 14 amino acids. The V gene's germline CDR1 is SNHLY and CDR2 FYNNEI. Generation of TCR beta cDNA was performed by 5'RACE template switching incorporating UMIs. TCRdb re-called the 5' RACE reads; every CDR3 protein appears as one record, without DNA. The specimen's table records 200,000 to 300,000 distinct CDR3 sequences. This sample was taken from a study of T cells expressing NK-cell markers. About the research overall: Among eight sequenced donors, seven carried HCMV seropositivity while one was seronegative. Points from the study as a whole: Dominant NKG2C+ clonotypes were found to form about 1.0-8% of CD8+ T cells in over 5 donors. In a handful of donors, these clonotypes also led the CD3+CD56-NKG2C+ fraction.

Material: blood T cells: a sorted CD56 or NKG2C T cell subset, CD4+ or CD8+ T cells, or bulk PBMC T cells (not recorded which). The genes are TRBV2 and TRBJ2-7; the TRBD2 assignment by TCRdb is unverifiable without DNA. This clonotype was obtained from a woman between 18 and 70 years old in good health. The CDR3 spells CASTEGTDSYEQYF.